The sequence of this T cell receptor (beta chain) was determined in a study of cytomegalovirus exposure and HLA in healthy donors. CDR1 is SGHRS and CDR2 is YFSETQ in the germline V gene. The CDR3 has 15 residues. V dropped 8 bases and J dropped 3; count of bases not matched to a gene: 8. Both 60 Vbeta primers and 13 Jbeta primers went into the PCR. TCRdb keeps only in-frame clones here, not all; method: immunoSEQ multiplex PCR. The sample carries 150,000 to 250,000 clones, 70% to 80% recorded once. V gene TRBV5-1 combines with J gene TRBJ2-2, with TRBD2 identical over 9 bases. The specimen was PBMCs. The origin of this receptor is a girl under 18 in good health and CMV-seropositive. CDR3 in DNA: TGCGCCAGTCACGGCGGGGGGGCGGACACCGGGGAGCTGTTTTTT. Translating gives CASHGGGADTGELFF.